Presented here are 14 T cell receptor beta chains from one specimen sequenced in a study of cytomegalovirus exposure and HLA in healthy donors (dated by TCRdb to 2016 to 2017). The method behind the library was the immunoSEQ multiplex PCR assay. For the multiplex PCR, a mixture combining 60 forward primers for TCR Vbeta segments and 13 reverse primers for TCR Jbeta segments was used. The source is immuneACCESS, and TCRdb retained only in-frame sequences with V and J called. Part of the clones is not carried over; for the studies checked, unresolved V genes explain less than half of this, and the remainder is unexplained. Present in this sample are approximately 170,000 clones, 80% to 85% of which were seen just once. 1.2% of the sample goes to the ten largest clones. The sample comprised PBMCs. These receptors originate from a boy younger than 10 in good health and CMV-seronegative.

The V gene is TRBV19, the J gene TRBJ2-1; D call uncertain. V lost 3 bases to trimming and J lost 5 bases, with 8 bases between them. Germline CDR1 and CDR2: LNHDA and SQIVND (reference sequence). CDR3 size: 13 residues. In DNA, the CDR3 is TGTGCCAGTAGTATCAGGCAGAACAATGAGCAGTTCTTC. Translation gives CASSIRQNNEQFF.

The rearrangement joins TRBV25-1 to TRBJ1-2, with a possible D match to TRBD1 (6 bases). The germline V and J ends were trimmed by 1 base and 8 bases, with 17 bases remaining between them. Germline V gene lookup returns CDR1 MGHDK and CDR2 SYGVNS. This CDR3 region has 15 residues. The CDR3 bases are TGTGCCAGCAGTGAATTGTCAGGGGCGTTGGGCGGCTACACCTTC. Translation: CASSELSGALGGYTF.

This chain connects TRBV10-1 to TRBJ2-3, with no clear D. V shed 3 bases and J shed 3 bases, with 10 bases lying between them. CDR1 and CDR2 from the germline V gene are WNHNN and SYGVQD (reference sequence). This CDR3 has 14 amino acids. DNA of the CDR3: TGCGCCAGCAGTGATTCGGGTTTTACAGATACGCAGTATTTT. This encodes CASSDSGFTDTQYF.

V gene TRBV6-5 combines with J gene TRBJ2-2; 9 nucleotides line up with TRBD1. The CDR3 contains 15 residues. J was trimmed by 3 bases and V by 6 bases; bases with no gene match: 5. Looked up from germline, CDR1 is MNHEY and CDR2 is SVGAGI. CDR3 bases: TGTGCCAGCAGCCAGGGACAGGGTGACACCGGGGAGCTGTTTTTT. Protein sequence: CASSQGQGDTGELFF.

This chain connects TRBV27 to TRBJ2-7; 7 bases fit TRBD1. The germline CDR1 and CDR2 sequences are MNHEY and SMNVEV (reference sequence). The junction had 2 bases not matched to a gene; V was cut back by 4 bases and J by 2 bases. CDR3 size: 13 residues. This CDR3 is CASSWQGAYEQYF. The CDR3 DNA reads TGTGCCAGCAGTTGGCAGGGGGCCTACGAGCAGTACTTC.

The J gene is TRBJ1-1, the V gene TRBV7-8, with TRBD1 identical over 8 bases. The length of the CDR3 is 14 residues. V lost 5 bases and J lost 5; bases outside the gene matches: 7. Germline CDR1 SGHVS, CDR2 FQNEAQ. In nucleotides, the CDR3 is TGTGCCAGCAGCCCCGGACAGGGCTGGACTGAAGCTTTCTTT. Residues: CASSPGQGWTEAFF. Variable domain in full (rest from reference TRBV7-8 and TRBJ1-1): GAGVSQSPRYKVAKRGQDVALRCDPISGHVSLFWYQQALGQGPEFLTYFQNEAQLDKSGLPSDRFFAERPEGSVSTLKIQRTQQEDSAVYLCASSPGQGWTEAFFGQGTRLTVV.

The chain employs TRBV5-1 and TRBJ2-5; 9 positions agree with TRBD2. CDR1 is SGHRS and CDR2 is YFSETQ in the germline V gene. The ends lost 0 bases at V and 4 bases at J; junction bases unmatched: 1. This CDR3 is 14 amino acids long. The CDR3 is CASSLAAGGETQYF. CDR3 DNA sequence: TGCGCCAGCAGCTTGGCAGCGGGAGGAGAGACCCAGTACTTC. The full variable domain, its missing parts supplied by reference TRBV5-1 and TRBJ2-5, is KAGVTQTPRYLIKTRGQQVTLSCSPISGHRSVSWYQQTPGQGLQFLFEYFSETQRNKGNFPGRFSGRQFSNSRSEMNVSTLELGDSALYLCASSLAAGGETQYFGPGTRLLVL.

As to this clone: At one boundary the junction diverges from the germline segment, which might be a read error. The chain uses TRBV10-3 and TRBJ1-5; no clear D gene. The CDR3 is 13 residues long. The germline CDR1 and CDR2 sequences are ENHRY and SYGVKD. This CDR3 is CSQKPQVLQPQHF. The CDR3 bases are TGCTCCCAAAAACCCCAGGTTTTACAGCCCCAGCATTTT.

The rearrangement links TRBV5-1 to TRBJ2-1; 11 positions match TRBD2. CDR1 and CDR2 (germline): SGHRS, YFSETQ. There are 16 residues in the CDR3. J gave up 0 bases and V 3 bases, and 2 bases lay outside the gene matches. CDR3 protein: CASSWGLAVSYNEQFF. Written as DNA, the CDR3 is TGCGCCAGCAGCTGGGGACTAGCGGTCTCCTACAATGAGCAGTTCTTC.

The chain carries TRBV15 and TRBJ1-5, with D unclear. The CDR3 loop spans 19 amino acids. V was shortened by 1 base and J by 0 bases, with 19 bases between the two germline ends. Germline V gene lookup returns CDR1 LNHNV and CDR2 YYDKDF (reference sequence). In nucleotides, the CDR3 is TGTGCCACCAGCAGAGTGCGCAGTGCGGCGGCGTTTAGCAATCAGCCCCAGCATTTT. Protein product: CATSRVRSAAAFSNQPQHF.

The rearrangement joins TRBV11-2 to TRBJ1-6, with D maybe TRBD1 (6 bases). CDR1 and CDR2 (germline): SGHAT, FQNNGV. V lost 5 bases, J lost 10 bases, and 27 bases lay in between. The CDR3 has 18 residues. CDR3: CASSRQSGEPGARSPLHF. CDR3 nucleotide sequence: TGTGCCAGCAGCCGCCAAAGCGGGGAACCGGGGGCCCGATCACCCCTCCACTTT.

Of note for this clone: Other DNA sequences of this sample code for an identical CDR3. The CDR3 protein is CASSPPGLDRGHRSGYTF. The CDR3 DNA follows: TGTGCCAGCAGTCCCCCCGGGTTGGACAGGGGGCATAGGAGTGGCTACACCTTC. The rearrangement uses TRBV25-1 and TRBJ1-2; 11 bases are a match to TRBD1. Germline V gene lookup returns CDR1 MGHDK and CDR2 SYGVNS. CDR3 length equals 18 residues. The junction had 18 bases not matched to a gene; V was cut back by 5 bases and J by 7 bases.

This clone has a single count. The V and J genes are TRBV27 and TRBJ2-3, with 15 bases that match TRBD2. This CDR3 has 16 amino acids. CDR1 and CDR2 from the germline V gene are MNHEY and SMNVEV (reference sequence). The V and J ends lost 2 bases and 5 bases, in that order; junction bases with no gene match: 2. The CDR3 spells CASSLGTSGGQDTQYF. CDR3 sequence (DNA): TGTGCCAGCAGTTTAGGGACTAGCGGGGGGCAAGATACGCAGTATTTT.

The V call is TRBV9, the J call TRBJ2-3; TRBD2 agrees at 8 bases. Germline-derived CDR1 and CDR2 are SGDLS and YYNGEE. The CDR3 is 15 amino acids. V shed 4 bases, J shed 5 bases, and the junction held 9 bases outside the gene matches. The CDR3 coding sequence is TGTGCCAGCAGCCAGAGCGGGAGTGGGAGAGATACGCAGTATTTT. It codes for CASSQSGSGRDTQYF.